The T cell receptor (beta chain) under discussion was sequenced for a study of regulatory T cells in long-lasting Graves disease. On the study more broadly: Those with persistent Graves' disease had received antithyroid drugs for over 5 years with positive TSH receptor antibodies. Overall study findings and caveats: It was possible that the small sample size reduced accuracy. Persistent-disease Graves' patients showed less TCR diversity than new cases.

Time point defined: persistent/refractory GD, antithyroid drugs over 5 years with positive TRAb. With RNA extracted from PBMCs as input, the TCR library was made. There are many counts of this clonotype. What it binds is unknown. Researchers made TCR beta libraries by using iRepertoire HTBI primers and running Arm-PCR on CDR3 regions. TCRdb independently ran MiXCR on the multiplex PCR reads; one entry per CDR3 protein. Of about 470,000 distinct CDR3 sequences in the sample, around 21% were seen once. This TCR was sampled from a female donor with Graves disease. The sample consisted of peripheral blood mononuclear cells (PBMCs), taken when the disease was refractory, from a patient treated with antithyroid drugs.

The CDR3 protein is CASSTSIRGRGETQYF. Written as DNA, the CDR3 is TGTGCCAGCAGTACAAGTATCAGGGGACGAGGGGAGACCCAGTACTTC. The rearrangement joins TRBV2 to TRBJ2-5, with D perhaps TRBD1 (6 bases). The CDR3 is 16 amino acids. Germline lookup yields CDR1 SNHLY and CDR2 FYNNEI. V was cut by 5 bases and J by 5 bases, with 21 bases left in between.